What follows are 32 T cell receptor beta chains derived from one specimen sequenced in a study of control samples from healthy donors and cancer patients (dated by TCRdb to 2019 to 2021). Libraries were made using the immunoSEQ multiplex PCR assay. TCRdb stores this immuneACCESS table with in-frame sequences only. Part of the clones is absent; in the studies checked, under half of the shortfall reflects unresolved V genes, and no reason is known for the rest. The sample records about 180,000 clones, 90% of which are singletons. The ten top clones hold just over 1.4% of the sample. The sample comprised blood. All receptors come from a woman in her forties or fifties in good health.

The chain combines TRBV2 with TRBJ1-4; D is unclear. CDR1 is SNHLY, CDR2 FYNNEI, per germline. The CDR3 loop spans 15 amino acids. V lost 3 bases and J 5 bases, leaving 13 bases between the germline ends. CDR3 DNA sequence: TGTGCCAGCAGTGATCTCTGGGTGTCGAATGAAAAACTGTTTTTT. It encodes CASSDLWVSNEKLFF. The variable domain in full, with the rest retrieved from reference TRBV2 and TRBJ1-4, is EPEVTQTPSHQVTQMGQEVILRCVPISNHLYFYWYRQILGQKVEFLVSFYNNEISEKSEIFDDQFSVERPDGSNFTLKIRSTKLEDSAMYFCASSDLWVSNEKLFFGSGTQLSVL.

V is TRBV28 and J is TRBJ2-1; 12 bases map to TRBD2. V lost 1 base to trimming and J lost 9 bases; unmatched junction nucleotides: 10. The CDR3 has 17 amino acids. The germline V gene encodes CDR1 MDHEN and CDR2 SYDVKM. For the CDR3, the DNA is TGTGCCAGCAGTTTATTTGACCTAGCGGGAGGGCCGGGTGAGCAGTTCTTC. As protein: CASSLFDLAGGPGEQFF.

The chain carries TRBV12-3 or TRBV12-4 and TRBJ1-5; D unclear. This CDR3 has 13 amino acids. V was pared by 7 bases and J by 1 base, with 8 bases between. CDR3 residues: CASTLGSNQPQHF. The DNA of the CDR3 is TGTGCCAGCACCTTGGGCAGCAATCAGCCCCAGCATTTT.

The chain recombines TRBV6-5 with TRBJ2-7; D perhaps matches TRBD1 (6 bases). Trimming pared 8 bases from V and 5 bases from J, leaving 19 bases between. The CDR3 runs 14 residues. The germline gives CDR1 MNHEY, CDR2 SVGAGI. CDR3 bases: TGTGCCAGCTGCCGCCAGGGGAAATCCGACGAGCAGTACTTC. It is translated as CASCRQGKSDEQYF.

As DNA, the CDR3 is TGTGCCAGCAGCCAACTCAATGCAGGGAGCTATGGCTACACCTTC. Amino acids: CASSQLNAGSYGYTF. V and J are TRBV14 and TRBJ1-2; possibly TRBD1 for D (5 bases). Trimming pared 2 bases from V and 4 bases from J, leaving 14 bases between. Germline loops: CDR1 SGHDN, CDR2 FVKESK. The CDR3 loop spans 15 amino acids.

V is TRBV15 and J is TRBJ1-1; D ambiguous. Germline-derived CDR1 and CDR2 are LNHNV and YYDKDF (reference sequence). Trimming took off 0 bases at V and 6 bases at J, with 11 bases between the two ends. The CDR3 sequence is 14 residues long. The DNA of the CDR3 is TGTGCCACCAGCAGAGATGCTGGTTGGGCTGAAGCTTTCTTT. The encoded protein is CATSRDAGWAEAFF.

The chain employs TRBV11-2 and TRBJ2-3, with 12 bases lining up with TRBD2. The germline V gene has CDR1 SGHAT and CDR2 FQNNGV. V trimming: 4 bases; J trimming: 2 bases; junction bases outside the gene matches: 13. The CDR3 consists of 19 residues. DNA for the CDR3: TGTGCCAGCAGCTCGCCCCTCCCTAGCGGGGGGGCTTCCACAGATACGCAGTATTTT. This codes for CASSSPLPSGGASTDTQYF.

The chain joins TRBV6-4 to TRBJ1-2; TRBD1 might be the D (6 bases). The germline V and J ends were trimmed by 2 bases and 3 bases, with 16 bases remaining between them. This CDR3 is 16 amino acids long. CDR1 and CDR2 (germline): MRHNA, SNTAGT. CDR3 in amino acids: CASSDKRGARYYGYTF. Written as DNA, the CDR3 is TGTGCCAGCAGTGACAAGAGGGGGGCGCGGTACTATGGCTACACCTTC.

V usage is TRBV15 and J usage is TRBJ2-7; weak D call: TRBD1 (6 bases). CDR3 length equals 16 residues. Germline V gene lookup returns CDR1 LNHNV and CDR2 YYDKDF (reference sequence). V was trimmed by 0 bases and J by 7 bases, leaving 19 bases between them. The CDR3 spells CATSRDLGAQTSEQYF. CDR3 coding DNA: TGTGCCACCAGCAGAGATTTGGGGGCGCAGACGAGTGAGCAGTACTTC.

The V and J genes are TRBV10-3 and TRBJ2-5, with TRBD2 matching over 10 bases. The CDR3 extends over 14 amino acids. The germline V gene has CDR1 ENHRY and CDR2 SYGVKD. Germline trimming cut 3 bases from V and 10 bases from J; bases unmatched to any gene: 8. The CDR3 DNA sequence: TGTGCCATCAGTGAACCAGCGGGGGGGCCTGGCCAGTACTTC. Amino acids: CAISEPAGGPGQYF.

The gene calls are TRBV5-1 and TRBJ2-3; tentatively, D is TRBD1 or TRBD2 (5 bases each). The V end was cut by 5 bases, the J end by 1 base, with 17 bases between. The V gene's germline CDR1 is SGHRS and CDR2 YFSETQ. This CDR3 comprises 16 residues. CDR3: CASSFGFRGGTDTQYF. The DNA for the CDR3 is TGCGCCAGCAGTTTCGGGTTTCGAGGGGGCACAGATACGCAGTATTTT.

V gene TRBV11-2 combines with J gene TRBJ1-5; D unresolved. Deletions cut 2 bases from V and 6 bases from J, with 8 bases between. Germline V lookup: CDR1 SGHAT, CDR2 FQNNGV. This CDR3 has 13 amino acids. The CDR3 protein is CASSLSERQPQHF. In DNA form, the CDR3 reads TGTGCCAGCAGCTTATCAGAGCGTCAGCCCCAGCATTTT.

The chain recombines TRBV11-1 with TRBJ2-7; no definite D call. The CDR3 runs to 15 residues. V lost 5 bases and J 9 bases, leaving 23 bases between the germline ends. CDR1 is SGHAT and CDR2 is FQDESV in the germline V gene (reference sequence). In DNA, the CDR3 is TGTGCCAGCAGCCGACAAAGTGGAAAGGAATTGGGGCAGTACTTC. Amino acids: CASSRQSGKELGQYF.

The chain recombines TRBV18 with TRBJ2-7, with D perhaps matching TRBD1 or TRBD2 (5 bases each). This CDR3 is built from 14 residues. Trimming stripped 2 bases from V and 7 bases from J, with 15 bases between. The V gene's germline CDR1 is KGHSH and CDR2 LQKENI. CDR3 protein: CASSPTDQRGEQYF. Written as DNA, the CDR3 is TGTGCCAGCTCACCAACGGACCAGAGGGGAGAGCAGTACTTC. Based on the CDR3 plus reference TRBV18 and TRBJ2-7, the full variable domain is NAGVMQNPRHLVRRRGQEARLRCSPMKGHSHVYWYRQLPEEGLKFMVYLQKENIIDESGMPKERFSAEFPKEGPSILRIQQVVRGDSAAYFCASSPTDQRGEQYFGPGTRLTVT.

The J gene is TRBJ1-1, the V gene TRBV6-5; D unclear. The germline V gene encodes CDR1 MNHEY and CDR2 SVGAGI. The CDR3 contains 13 residues. V was pared by 6 bases and J by 1 base, with 9 bases between. The CDR3 here is CASSVTPNTEAFF. The CDR3 nucleotides are TGTGCCAGCAGCGTGACACCGAACACTGAAGCTTTCTTT.

The chain joins TRBV9 to TRBJ2-7; 7 positions agree with TRBD1. Germline trimming cut 0 bases from V and 0 bases from J; bases unmatched to any gene: 6. The germline gives CDR1 SGDLS, CDR2 YYNGEE. This CDR3 contains 16 residues. The CDR3 sequence is CASSVEPGQSSYEQYF. DNA for the CDR3: TGTGCCAGCAGCGTAGAACCGGGACAGAGCTCCTACGAGCAGTACTTC.

The rearrangement uses TRBV7-2 and TRBJ1-2; TRBD1 aligns across 9 bases. There are 15 residues in the CDR3. J was trimmed by 3 bases and V by 6 bases; bases with no gene match: 8. Looked up from germline, CDR1 is SGHTA and CDR2 is FQGNSA. The CDR3 nucleotides are TGTGCCAGCAGTAATAACCGGGACAGGGACTATGGCTACACCTTC. This codes for CASSNNRDRDYGYTF.

This clone is a singleton in its sample. The chain is built from TRBV10-3 and TRBJ2-7; 8 positions agree with TRBD1. Per germline, CDR1 ENHRY and CDR2 SYGVKD. The CDR3 is 16 residues long. The V gene end was trimmed by 2 bases and the J gene end by 2 bases; junction bases not matched to a gene: 8. The CDR3 protein is CAISEGRQGITYEQYF. The CDR3 DNA follows: TGTGCCATCAGTGAGGGGCGACAGGGGATCACCTACGAGCAGTACTTC.

The V gene is TRBV6-5, the J gene TRBJ2-5; the D is unclear. With 0 bases removed from V and 5 bases from J, the gap between germline ends came to 4 bases. The germline V gene has CDR1 MNHEY and CDR2 SVGAGI. The CDR3 consists of 12 residues. In DNA, the CDR3 is TGTGCCAGCAGTTACTCGATGGAGACCCAGTACTTC. This gives the protein CASSYSMETQYF.

The chain joins TRBV7-9 to TRBJ2-7, with D perhaps given as TRBD1 or TRBD2 (5 bases each). Germline values: CDR1 SEHNR, CDR2 FQNEAQ (reference sequence). V lost 2 bases and J lost 9, with 14 bases in between. The CDR3 is 13 residues long. In DNA, the CDR3 is TGTGCCAGCAGCTTAACGGGGCCCGTCGGGCAGTACTTC. It encodes CASSLTGPVGQYF.

This clone is a singleton in its sample. The rearrangement uses TRBV4-1 and TRBJ1-3, with D uncertain. The CDR3 runs to 17 residues. CDR1 is MGHRA, CDR2 YSYEKL, per germline. V was clipped by 1 base and J by 4 bases, with 17 bases between them. In nucleotides, the CDR3 is TGCGCCAGCAGCCAAGGTGGGGATCTGAGGATCGGAAACACCATATATTTT. As protein: CASSQGGDLRIGNTIYF.

The chain combines TRBV28 with TRBJ1-6; D ambiguous. The germline V gene has CDR1 MDHEN and CDR2 SYDVKM. V was clipped by 4 bases and J by 6 bases, with 10 bases between them. The CDR3 spans 14 residues. CDR3 residues: CASSSLDGNSPLHF. The CDR3, as DNA: TGTGCCAGCAGTTCCCTGGACGGTAATTCACCCCTCCACTTT. Together with reference TRBV28 and TRBJ1-6, the CDR3 gives the full variable domain: DVKVTQSSRYLVKRTGEKVFLECVQDMDHENMFWYRQDPGLGLRLIYFSYDVKMKEKGDIPEGYSVSREKKERFSLILESASTNQTSMYLCASSSLDGNSPLHFGNGTRLTVT.

This rearrangement joins TRBV3-1 (or the pseudogene TRBV3-2) to TRBJ2-3, with TRBD1 matching over 7 bases. The CDR3 runs 16 residues. The germline V gene has CDR1 LGHDT and CDR2 YNNKEL (reference sequence). With 4 bases clipped from V and 1 base from J, the junction kept 8 bases outside the gene matches. DNA of the CDR3: TGTGCCAGCAGCCTAACCAGAGGGGGCCGCACAGATACGCAGTATTTT. It is translated as CASSLTRGGRTDTQYF.

This CDR3 is CASSQTTGGNEQFF. CDR3 bases: TGTGCCAGCAGCCAGACGACAGGGGGCAATGAGCAGTTCTTC. The chain carries TRBV11-2 and TRBJ2-1; 9 nucleotides match TRBD1. Per the germline V gene, CDR1 is SGHAT and CDR2 is FQNNGV. V lost 5 bases, J lost 6 bases, and 5 bases stayed unmatched. The CDR3 totals 14 residues.

The chain couples TRBV7-6 to TRBJ2-2, with D possibly called TRBD1 or TRBD2 (6 bases each). Germline lookup yields CDR1 SGHVS and CDR2 FNYEAQ. V lost 2 bases to trimming and J lost 7 bases, with 26 bases between them. This CDR3 has 19 residues. The CDR3 spells CASSLRGTMGLSFGGELFF. CDR3 coding DNA: TGTGCCAGCAGCTTACGGGGGACAATGGGGTTGAGTTTTGGCGGGGAGCTGTTTTTT.

This rearrangement joins TRBV5-4 to TRBJ2-1, with a weak D call TRBD2 (6 bases). Germline CDR1 SGHNT, CDR2 YYREEE (reference sequence). The V and J ends lost 0 bases and 2 bases respectively, with 9 bases between them. The CDR3 length is 15 residues. CDR3 nucleotides: TGTGCCAGCAGCTTGGATAGCGGCCCCTACAATGAGCAGTTCTTC. Translating it yields CASSLDSGPYNEQFF.

V and J are TRBV14 and TRBJ1-1; 10 nucleotides match TRBD1. Germline assignment: CDR1 SGHDN and CDR2 FVKESK. The CDR3 covers 17 residues. Losses at the gene ends were 4 bases for V and 3 bases for J; bases not matched to a gene: 11. Here the CDR3 DNA reads TGTGCCAGCAGCCTCCTCAGGACAGGGGGGGGGCACACTGAAGCTTTCTTT. Its translation is CASSLLRTGGGHTEAFF.

The chain couples TRBV19 to TRBJ2-6; D ambiguous. Germline V gene sequence: CDR1 LNHDA, CDR2 SQIVND (reference sequence). Trimming shortened V by 6 bases and J by 0 bases, and 9 bases separated the two germline ends. This CDR3 has 15 amino acids. CDR3 region: CASRTDGSGANVLTF. Written as DNA, the CDR3 is TGTGCCAGTAGAACAGACGGCTCTGGGGCCAACGTCCTGACTTTC.

This sequence joins TRBV6-4 and TRBJ2-3; the D gene is possibly TRBD1 (6 bases). Looked up from germline, CDR1 is MRHNA and CDR2 is SNTAGT. The V gene lost 10 bases and the J gene lost 5 bases, with 10 bases spanning the gap. This CDR3 has 11 amino acids. The CDR3 reads CATQGIDTQYF. CDR3 DNA: TGTGCCACCCAGGGGATAGATACGCAGTATTTT.

J is TRBJ1-1 and V is TRBV6-2 or TRBV6-3; maybe TRBD1 (6 bases). The CDR3 runs 11 residues. The V end lost 5 bases, the J end lost 9 bases, and 10 bases lay between the germline ends. CDR1 MNHEY and CDR2 SVGEGT come from the germline V gene. The CDR3: CASSRQEKAFF. The CDR3 coding sequence is TGTGCCAGCAGTCGACAGGAAAAAGCTTTCTTT.

In its sample, this clone was seen once. This CDR3 is CARLAGQGSLLGDEQYF. The CDR3 DNA sequence: TGTGCCCGCTTAGCGGGACAGGGGTCTTTATTGGGCGACGAGCAGTACTTC. J is TRBJ2-7 and V is TRBV27, with TRBD1 matching over 10 bases. This CDR3 is 17 amino acids long. Germline V gives CDR1 MNHEY, CDR2 SMNVEV (reference sequence). V gave up 11 bases and J gave up 5 bases; unmatched junction bases: 21.

The gene calls are TRBV27 and TRBJ2-5, with 8 bases fitting TRBD1. Losses at the gene ends were 5 bases for V and 4 bases for J; bases not matched to a gene: 9. Germline CDR1 is MNHEY and CDR2 is SMNVEV (reference sequence). The CDR3 runs 15 residues. The CDR3 spells CASSADREVRETQYF. The CDR3 coding sequence is TGTGCCAGCAGTGCGGACAGGGAAGTGAGAGAGACCCAGTACTTC.